This paragraph reports one T cell receptor beta chain. The CDR3 length is 14 residues. The sample belongs to a study of T cells expressing NK-cell markers. TCRdb re-analyzed the 5' RACE reads; it lists each CDR3 protein once, without DNA. In total, the table holds approximately 420,000 distinct CDR3 sequences. This sequence joins TRBV12-3 or TRBV12-4 and TRBJ1-1. The source material was blood T cells: a sorted CD56 or NKG2C T cell subset, CD4+ or CD8+ T cells, or bulk PBMC T cells (not recorded which). The receptor was derived from a woman in her fifties or sixties in good health. CDR3 in amino acids: CASSFGMGITEAFF.